These T cell receptor beta chains were read from a single sample in a study of blood T cell repertoires in COVID-19. Clones were read by immunoSEQ multiplex PCR, and TCRdb kept only the in-frame ones, dropping some. This sample has hundreds of thousands of clones, with roughly 86% found just once. Sample: peripheral blood. These receptors were obtained from a woman aged 25 to 39 with acute or convalescent COVID-19. The conserved cysteine and the conserved F or W are not part of the CDR3 here.

V gene | CDR3 protein
TRBV4-3 | ASSQVLRGAYDGYT
TRBV27 | ASMGAFGNTIY
TRBV7-3 | ASSSGAGTEAF
TRBV19 | ASRDINEKLF
TRBV5-8 | ASSLEGSSYNEQF
TRBV5-1 | ASSLRSRLAGSPPYEQY
TRBV5-4 | ASSTGNLKSPLH
TRBV30 | ASSTGDPLQPQH
TRBV19 | ASSSQISGNTIY
TRBV27 | ASSLRTRYGYT
TRBV5-6 | ASTWEANYGYT
TRBV5-6 | ASSLAGRTNQPQH
TRBV29-1 | SADQGLNYGYT
TRBV19 | ASSTGIGELF
TRBV7-2 | ASSARTISSGANVLT
TRBV29-1 | SVTYSSGNTIY
TRBV25-1 | ASSTPGSRETQY
TRBV27 | ARYQSSGAQETQY
TRBV4-3 | ASSREDRGLNIQY
TRBV5-6 | ASSLEDFVETDTQY
TRBV3-1/TRBV3-2 | ASRRQGSSYNSPLH
TRBV7-8 | ASSLGQGDSKQETQY
TRBV6-2/TRBV6-3 | ASSYSQMNTEAF
TRBV11-3 | ASSLGEVVDEQY
TRBV18 | ASSPPVHGLANTEAF
TRBV24-1 | ATSDSALAGANEQY
TRBV6-5 | ASSHRNSNTEAF
TRBV12-2 | ASRLFTRTEAF
TRBV19 | ASSARLAGRTGELF
TRBV10-1 | ASSISGTSLPWATSTDTQY
TRBV9 | ASSVGQRQGTNSPLH
TRBV7-3 | ASSFMARTGGNYEQY